The clone carrying this TCR beta chain was seen ten or more times. Its antigen is not known. Every sequencing run generated over 160 million TCR-beta sequences from 15-18 subjects. One entry per CDR3 protein results from TCRdb running MiXCR on the 5' RACE reads. The top ten clones hold around 2% of a sample with more than 75,000 distinct CDR3 sequences, 10% of them seen once. Unsorted libraries were prepared from 2 million PBMCs held at -80 C. The record originates from a study of neurological immune-mediated disorders. Broader study findings: The study found no CDR3 amino acid sequences shared by expanded clones across subjects, suggesting private repertoires in all groups. The highest TCR clonal expansion occurred in HTLV-1-associated myelopathy; multiple sclerosis fell below healthy controls.

Losses at the gene ends were 4 bases for V and 9 bases for J; bases not matched to a gene: 2. Germline values: CDR1 WNHNN, CDR2 SYGVQD (reference sequence). The CDR3 totals 12 residues. The sample comprised PBMCs. The V call is TRBV10-1, the J call TRBJ2-1; TRBD2 matches at 8 bases. This clonotype originated in a man in his forties in good health. Here the CDR3 DNA reads TGCGCCAGCAGTGGGACTAGCCGTGAGCAGTTCTTC. Translation gives CASSGTSREQFF.